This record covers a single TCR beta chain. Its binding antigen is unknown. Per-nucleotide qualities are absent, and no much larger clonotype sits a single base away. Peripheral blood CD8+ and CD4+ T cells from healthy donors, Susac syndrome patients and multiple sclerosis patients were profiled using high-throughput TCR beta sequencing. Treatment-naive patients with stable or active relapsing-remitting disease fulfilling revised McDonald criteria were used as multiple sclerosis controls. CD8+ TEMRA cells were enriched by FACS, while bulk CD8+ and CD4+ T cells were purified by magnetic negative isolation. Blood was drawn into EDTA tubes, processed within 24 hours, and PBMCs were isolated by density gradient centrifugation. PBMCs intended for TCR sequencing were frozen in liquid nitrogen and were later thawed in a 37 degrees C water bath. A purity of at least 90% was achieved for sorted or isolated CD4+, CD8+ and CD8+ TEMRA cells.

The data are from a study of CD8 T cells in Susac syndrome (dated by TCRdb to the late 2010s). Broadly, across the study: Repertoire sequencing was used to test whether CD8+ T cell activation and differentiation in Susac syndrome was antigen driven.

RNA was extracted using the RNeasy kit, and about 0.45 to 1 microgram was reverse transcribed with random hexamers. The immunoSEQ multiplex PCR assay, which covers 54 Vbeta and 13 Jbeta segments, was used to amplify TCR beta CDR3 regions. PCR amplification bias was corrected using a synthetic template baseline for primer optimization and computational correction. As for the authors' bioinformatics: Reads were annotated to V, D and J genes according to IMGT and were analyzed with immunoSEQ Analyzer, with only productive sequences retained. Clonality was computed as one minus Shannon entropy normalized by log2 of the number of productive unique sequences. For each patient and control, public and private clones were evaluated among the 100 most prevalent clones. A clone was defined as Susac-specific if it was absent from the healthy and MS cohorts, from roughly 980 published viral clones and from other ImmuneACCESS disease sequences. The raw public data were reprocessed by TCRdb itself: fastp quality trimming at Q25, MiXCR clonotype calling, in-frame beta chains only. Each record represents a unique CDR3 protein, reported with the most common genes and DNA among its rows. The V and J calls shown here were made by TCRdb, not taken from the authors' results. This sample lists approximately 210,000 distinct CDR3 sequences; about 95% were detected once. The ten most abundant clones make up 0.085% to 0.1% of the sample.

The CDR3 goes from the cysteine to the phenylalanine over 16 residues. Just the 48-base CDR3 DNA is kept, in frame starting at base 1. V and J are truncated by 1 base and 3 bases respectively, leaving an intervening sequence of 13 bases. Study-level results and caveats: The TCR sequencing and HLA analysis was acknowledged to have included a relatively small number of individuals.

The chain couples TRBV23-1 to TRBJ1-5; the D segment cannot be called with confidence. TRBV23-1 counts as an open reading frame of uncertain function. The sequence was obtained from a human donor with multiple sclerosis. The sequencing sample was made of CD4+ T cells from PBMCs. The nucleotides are TGCGCCAGCAGTCAATGCCCAGACAAAAACAATCAGCCCCAGCATTTT. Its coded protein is CASSQCPDKNNQPQHF.